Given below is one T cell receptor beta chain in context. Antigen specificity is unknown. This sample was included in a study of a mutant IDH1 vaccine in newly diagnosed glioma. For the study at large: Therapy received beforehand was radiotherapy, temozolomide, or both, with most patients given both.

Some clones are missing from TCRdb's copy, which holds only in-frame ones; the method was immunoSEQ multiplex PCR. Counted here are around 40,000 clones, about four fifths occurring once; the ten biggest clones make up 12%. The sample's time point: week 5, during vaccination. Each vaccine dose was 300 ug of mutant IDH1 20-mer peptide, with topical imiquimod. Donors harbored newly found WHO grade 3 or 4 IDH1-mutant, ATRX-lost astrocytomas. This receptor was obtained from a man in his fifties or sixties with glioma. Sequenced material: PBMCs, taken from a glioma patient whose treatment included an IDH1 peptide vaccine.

For the CDR3, the DNA is TGCGCCAGCAGCCAAGGGAGCGGGTCCTACAATGAGCAGTTCTTC. Encoded protein: CASSQGSGSYNEQFF. The chain joins TRBV4-3 to TRBJ2-1; TRBD2 might be the D (6 bases). V shed 1 base and J shed 1 base, with 8 bases lying between them. The CDR3 is made up of 15 amino acids. Germline CDR1 and CDR2: LGHNA and YSLEER.